The present T cell receptor beta chain was sequenced within a study of cytomegalovirus exposure and HLA in healthy donors. Whole-study findings and limits: In a later analysis, CMV-associated beta chains were mostly HLA-associated, it appeared. Researchers counted over 150 TCR beta chains as cytomegalovirus-associated. CMV antigen specificity was confirmed in vitro for three CMV-associated chains.

The PCR made use of 60 Vbeta and 13 Jbeta primers. Per the original methods: Approximately 12 million of the about 80 million unique TCR beta chains counted in a later analysis were shared. Only in-frame clones appear in the TCRdb table, and some are missing; sequencing was by immunoSEQ multiplex PCR. The DNA was the basis for D and trimming; V, J and clone size are from that table. The sample consists of roughly 180,000 clones, more than 60% of them appearing once. Regarding this clone: What it recognizes is unknown.

The germline gives CDR1 SNHLY, CDR2 FYNNEI. This CDR3 is 13 amino acids long. V shed 8 bases and J shed 2 bases, with 12 bases lying between them. The clonotype originates from a man between 18 and 29 years old in good health and CMV-seronegative. The sequenced sample consisted of PBMCs. The rearrangement links TRBV2 to TRBJ2-5; possibly TRBD1 for D (6 bases). CDR3 region: CASRYTGQETQYF. In nucleotides, the CDR3 is TGTGCCAGCCGATATACAGGGCAAGAGACCCAGTACTTC.